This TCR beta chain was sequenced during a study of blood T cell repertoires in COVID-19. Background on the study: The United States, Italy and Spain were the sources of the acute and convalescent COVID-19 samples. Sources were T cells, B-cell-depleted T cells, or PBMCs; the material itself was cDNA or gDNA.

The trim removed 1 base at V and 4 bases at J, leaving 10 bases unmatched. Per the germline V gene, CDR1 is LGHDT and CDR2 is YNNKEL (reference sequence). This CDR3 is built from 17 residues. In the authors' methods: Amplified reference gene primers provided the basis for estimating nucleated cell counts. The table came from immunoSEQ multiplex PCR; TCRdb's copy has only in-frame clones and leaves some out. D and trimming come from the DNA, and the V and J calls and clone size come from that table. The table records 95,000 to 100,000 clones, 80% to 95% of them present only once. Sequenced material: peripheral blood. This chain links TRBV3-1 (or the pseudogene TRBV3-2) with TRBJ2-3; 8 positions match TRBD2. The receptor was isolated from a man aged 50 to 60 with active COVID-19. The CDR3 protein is CASSQVAGRAGADTQYF. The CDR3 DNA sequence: TGTGCCAGCAGCCAAGTAGCCGGGAGGGCCGGTGCAGATACGCAGTATTTT.